This T cell receptor (beta chain) was identified during a study of blood T cell repertoires in COVID-19. In the study overall: Sites across the United States, Italy and Spain contributed samples from acute and convalescent COVID-19. Sample material is recorded as cDNA or gDNA derived from T cells, B-cell-depleted T cells, or PBMCs.

In the study's own analysis: Counts of nucleated cells, estimated from reference gene primer amplification, were obtained. The repertoire was sequenced with immunoSEQ multiplex PCR; TCRdb's copy has only in-frame clones and lacks some. From that table come the V and J calls and clone size; the DNA was used to work out D and trimming. The table has around 100,000 clones, 75% to 90% seen once. Looked up from germline, CDR1 is KGHSH and CDR2 is LQKENI. Losses at the gene ends were 5 bases for V and 4 bases for J; bases not matched to a gene: 6. The CDR3 runs to 15 residues. The chain uses TRBV18 and TRBJ2-2, with TRBD1 matching over 8 bases. This receptor was identified in a woman older than 75 with acute or convalescent COVID-19. Sequencing used peripheral blood. Written as DNA, the CDR3 is TGTGCCAGCTCAGATCAGGGGGCGAGCACCGGGGAGCTGTTTTTT. Translating gives CASSDQGASTGELFF.